This is a list of T cell receptor beta chains from one sample in a study of blood T cell repertoires in COVID-19. The repertoire was sequenced with immunoSEQ multiplex PCR; TCRdb's copy has only in-frame clones and lacks some. The table shows 45,000 to 70,000 clones, with 70% to 90% occurring only once. Sequencing was carried out using peripheral blood. The source of these receptors is a woman in her sixties or seventies with active COVID-19. Each CDR3 is given with its conserved first and last residue. A D gene is named only where the DNA matches it firmly. Clone size is given for some rows only: seen once, a few or many times, or a class if the clone is expanded.

clone_size j_call v_call d_call cdr3_aa cdr3_nt
medium-sized TRBJ2-3 TRBV15 NA CATGGYTQYF TGTGCCACCGGGGGGTATACGCAGTATTTT
NA TRBJ1-2 TRBV5-5 NA CASSLAAPPGGYGYTF TGTGCCAGCAGCTTGGCCGCCCCCCCGGGGGGCTATGGCTACACCTTC
NA TRBJ2-3 TRBV4-1 NA CASSQDPPRQQGTQYF TGCGCCAGCAGCCAAGATCCCCCTCGGCAGCAGGGTACGCAGTATTTT
NA TRBJ2-5 TRBV5-6 NA CASSLVSSSQETQYF TGTGCCAGCAGCTTGGTTAGCTCATCACAAGAGACCCAGTACTTC
NA TRBJ1-5 TRBV7-6 TRBD1 CASSRAGGTDQPQHF TGTGCCAGCAGCCGGGCAGGGGGCACGGATCAGCCCCAGCATTTT
NA TRBJ1-4 TRBV6-2/TRBV6-3 TRBD1 CASSYPGQRGPLGKLFF TGTGCCAGCAGTTACCCGGGACAGAGAGGTCCGCTGGGAAAACTGTTTTTT
NA TRBJ2-4 TRBV24-1 NA CATSGRVNIQYF TGTGCCACCAGTGGCAGGGTGAACATTCAGTACTTC
NA TRBJ2-7 TRBV3-1/TRBV3-2 NA CASSPRSYEQYF TGTGCCAGCAGCCCCCGCTCCTACGAGCAGTACTTC
NA TRBJ2-2 TRBV6-5 NA CASSYSTGQNTGELFF TGTGCCAGCAGTTACTCGACGGGACAAAACACCGGGGAGCTGTTTTTT
NA TRBJ1-4 TRBV19 NA CASKLNGWGEKLFF TGTGCCAGTAAGCTAAACGGATGGGGCGAAAAACTGTTTTTT
NA TRBJ1-1 TRBV20-1 NA CSAIRATEAFF TGCAGTGCGATCAGGGCCACTGAAGCTTTCTTT
NA TRBJ1-1 TRBV2 NA CASSEAGGRTEAFF TGTGCCAGCAGTGAAGCGGGGGGGAGGACTGAAGCTTTCTTT
NA TRBJ1-1 TRBV7-2 NA CASSPGFGTEAFF TGTGCCAGCAGCCCAGGGTTTGGCACTGAAGCTTTCTTT
NA TRBJ1-1 TRBV6-2/TRBV6-3 NA CASSFGNTEAFF TGTGCCAGCAGTTTCGGGAACACTGAAGCTTTCTTT
NA TRBJ2-2 TRBV19 TRBD2 CASSIVPGRGELFF TGTGCCAGTAGTATAGTCCCCGGGAGGGGGGAGCTGTTTTTT
NA TRBJ2-1 TRBV19 TRBD2 CASSGSGTSSYNEQFF TGTGCCAGTAGTGGATCCGGGACTAGCTCCTACAATGAGCAGTTCTTC
NA TRBJ2-2 TRBV3-1/TRBV3-2 NA CASSGRGGEELFF TGTGCCAGCAGCGGAAGGGGGGGGGAGGAGCTGTTTTTT
NA TRBJ2-1 TRBV18 NA CASSLNRDNEQFF TGTGCCAGCTCACTAAACAGGGACAATGAGCAGTTCTTC
NA TRBJ2-2 TRBV5-1 NA CASSLGTENGELFF TGCGCCAGCAGCTTGGGGACTGAGAACGGGGAGCTGTTTTTT
NA TRBJ2-2 TRBV7-2 NA CASSPPGVRGTGELFF TGTGCCAGCAGCCCCCCGGGTGTTAGGGGAACCGGGGAGCTGTTTTTT
once TRBJ2-2 TRBV10-3 TRBD1 CAISEGDRGWTGELFF TGTGCCATCAGTGAGGGAGACAGGGGGTGGACCGGGGAGCTGTTTTTT
NA TRBJ1-5 TRBV6-1 TRBD1 CASSDDRASNQPQHF TGTGCCAGCAGTGACGACAGGGCGAGCAATCAGCCCCAGCATTTT
NA TRBJ2-5 TRBV5-4 NA CASSPAGRGAETQYF TGTGCCAGCAGCCCGGCCGGTCGGGGGGCGGAGACCCAGTACTTC
once TRBJ2-1 TRBV3-1/TRBV3-2 TRBD2 CASSRPGGAHNEQFF TGTGCCAGCAGCCGGCCCGGGGGGGCTCACAATGAGCAGTTCTTC
few TRBJ2-5 TRBV4-2 NA CASSQDEGQETQYF TGTGCCAGCAGCCAAGACGAGGGCCAAGAGACCCAGTACTTC
NA TRBJ1-2 TRBV30 TRBD1 CAWSATGAYGYTF TGTGCCTGGAGTGCTACAGGGGCCTATGGCTACACCTTC
NA TRBJ1-2 TRBV6-5 NA CASSRGEAIAYGYTF TGTGCCAGCAGCCGTGGGGAGGCGATTGCCTATGGCTACACCTTC
NA TRBJ2-1 TRBV7-6 TRBD2 CASSLVSYPRATGEGINEQFF TGTGCCAGCAGCTTAGTGTCGTACCCCCGGGCTACTGGGGAGGGGATTAATGAGCAGTTCTTC
NA TRBJ2-7 TRBV3-1/TRBV3-2 TRBD1 CASSLRDRGIHEQYF TGTGCCAGCAGCCTCCGGGACAGGGGGATCCACGAGCAGTACTTC
NA TRBJ2-3 TRBV5-4 TRBD2 CASSGRTSGGLGDTQYF TGTGCCAGCAGCGGAAGGACTAGCGGGGGGCTGGGAGATACGCAGTATTTT
NA TRBJ1-5 TRBV18 TRBD1 CASSPKQGFGPQHF TGTGCCAGCTCACCAAAACAGGGGTTTGGGCCCCAGCATTTT
NA TRBJ2-3 TRBV7-9 NA CASSAPGQPSTDTQYF TGTGCCAGCAGTGCTCCAGGACAGCCTAGCACAGATACGCAGTATTTT
NA TRBJ2-3 TRBV2 TRBD2 CASSFRAGGPPDTQYF TGTGCCAGCAGTTTTCGCGCGGGGGGCCCCCCAGATACGCAGTATTTT
NA TRBJ1-1 TRBV7-9 NA CASSLFRSTWWGMNTEAFF TGTGCCAGCAGCTTATTCCGCTCCACGTGGTGGGGCATGAACACTGAAGCTTTCTTT
NA TRBJ2-7 TRBV7-2 NA CASSLVQSSYEQYF TGTGCCAGCAGCTTAGTTCAGTCCTCCTACGAGCAGTACTTC
NA TRBJ2-4 TRBV12-5 NA CASGLSGDLKNIQYF TGTGCTAGTGGTTTGTCAGGGGACCTTAAAAACATTCAGTACTTC
NA TRBJ2-7 TRBV6-5 TRBD2 CASISSGGTYEQYF TGTGCCAGCATCAGTAGCGGGGGGACCTACGAGCAGTACTTC
NA TRBJ2-7 TRBV5-4 NA CASSLSDNYEQYF TGTGCCAGCAGCTTGTCCGACAACTACGAGCAGTACTTC
NA TRBJ2-7 TRBV7-8 NA CATSDSRAEQYF TGTGCCACATCGGACAGTCGGGCCGAGCAGTACTTC
NA TRBJ1-5 TRBV6-2/TRBV6-3 NA CASSHGLLNGNQPQHF TGTGCCAGCAGCCACGGACTTCTTAATGGGAATCAGCCCCAGCATTTT
NA TRBJ2-7 TRBV20-1 TRBD2 CSASTQSGGRSPYEQYF TGCAGTGCTAGTACTCAGAGCGGGGGGCGCTCTCCCTACGAGCAGTACTTC
NA TRBJ2-5 TRBV25-1 TRBD1 CASRAGTGTQETQYF TGTGCCAGCAGGGCCGGGACAGGGACCCAAGAGACCCAGTACTTC
few TRBJ1-4 TRBV6-5 TRBD1 CASSATGGFEKLFF TGTGCCAGCAGCGCGACAGGGGGATTTGAAAAACTGTTTTTT
NA TRBJ1-2 TRBV6-5 NA CASSSRRYGYTF TGTGCCAGCAGTTCGCGGCGGTATGGCTACACCTTC
once TRBJ1-1 TRBV7-8 TRBD1 CASSSRGRGPEAFF TGTGCCAGCAGCTCCAGGGGGCGCGGGCCTGAAGCTTTCTTT
NA TRBJ2-3 TRBV2 NA CASSEGRASTDTQYF TGTGCCAGCAGTGAAGGCAGGGCTAGCACAGATACGCAGTATTTT
NA TRBJ1-4 TRBV5-1 NA CASSLEGPNEKLFF TGCGCCAGCAGCTTGGAGGGGCCTAATGAAAAACTGTTTTTT
few TRBJ2-7 TRBV6-2/TRBV6-3 NA CASSYSPESEQYF TGTGCCAGCAGTTACTCGCCTGAGTCCGAGCAGTACTTC
NA TRBJ2-1 TRBV19 TRBD2 CASSIELAGLSYNEQFF TGTGCCAGTAGTATAGAGCTAGCGGGGCTCTCCTACAATGAGCAGTTCTTC
once TRBJ2-1 TRBV5-6 TRBD1 CASSWTGTGYNEQFF TGTGCCAGCAGTTGGACAGGGACTGGATACAATGAGCAGTTCTTC
NA TRBJ1-1 TRBV2 TRBD1 CASSGQGNTEAFF TGTGCCAGCAGTGGACAGGGGAACACTGAAGCTTTCTTT